This TCR beta chain was sequenced for a study of shared clonotypes between healthy human individuals. Broader study findings: Among the subsets, naive ones generally showed larger estimated richness than memory ones. Clonotypes that were shared across a few donors made up roughly 5% of naive CD4 clonotypes.

The split of CD4+ cells yielded CD45RA+ naive and CD45RA-negative memory subsets. Tens of thousands of T cell genomes, or approximately 190 ng DNA, went into the sorted-subset replicate PCRs. The assay was immunoSEQ multiplex PCR, and TCRdb's table has in-frame clones only and misses some. This table holds over a million clones, 98% found once. The CDR3 consists of 11 residues. Germline CDR1 and CDR2: DFQATT and SNEGSKA (reference sequence). Trimming removed 2 bases from V and 7 bases from J, with 8 bases in between. Remarks on this clone: Its antigen is unknown.

This TCR derives from a man between 25 and 39 years old in good health. V is TRBV20-1 and J is TRBJ1-1; D is undetermined. Specimen: naive CD4+ T cells sorted from blood. Sample subset: CD45RA+ positively selected. DNA of the CDR3: TGCAGTGCTAGAAGGCTACATGAAGCTTTCTTT. Translating gives CSARRLHEAFF.